Listed below are T cell receptor beta chains from one sample, sequenced in a study of T cells in Graves' hyperthyroidism and ophthalmopathy. TCRdb ran MiXCR on the multiplex PCR reads and lists one entry per CDR3 protein. The table lists roughly 510,000 distinct CDR3 sequences, 40% to 50% of them singletons, with about two fifths in the top ten. The specimen sequenced was peripheral blood or thyroid tissue (not recorded which). The source is an adult woman with Graves' disease, either hyperthyroidism or ophthalmopathy (not recorded which). Both conserved end residues are part of each CDR3. The D gene is left open where the match is weak. Clone size, where shown, is once, few, many, or a class for clones that have expanded.

TRBD2 TRBJ2-7 TRBV24-1 many TGTGCCACCAGTGATTTTGGAGGACAGGACAGTCCCGGGACTAGCGGGAGCTACGAGCAGTACTTC CATSDFGGQDSPGTSGSYEQYF
. TRBJ2-5 TRBV7-2 many TGTGCCAGCAGCTTAGCGCTTCACGGCCAAGAGACCCAGTACTTC CASSLALHGQETQYF
. TRBJ1-2 TRBV29-1 . TGCAGCTTATCCGGGGGTAACTATGGCTACACCTTC CSLSGGNYGYTF
. TRBJ1-4 TRBV28 few TGTGCCAGCAGCCCTCCGGGACCGGCTAATGAAAAACTGTTTTTT CASSPPGPANEKLFF
. TRBJ2-7 TRBV13 . TGTGCCAGCAGTTCGATTGAGGCCTACGAGCAGTACTTC CASSSIEAYEQYF
. TRBJ1-1 TRBV12-3/TRBV12-4 . TGTGCTAGTGGTTTAGGCAGAAACACTGAAGCTTTCTTT CASGLGRNTEAFF
TRBD1 TRBJ1-5 TRBV7-2 many TGTGCCAGCAGCTACGCAGGGGGCAATCAGCTCCAGCATTTT CASSYAGGNQLQHF
. TRBJ1-1 TRBV6-1 many TGTGCCAGCAGTGAGATCCCCCGGGGGACTGAAGCTTTCTTT CASSEIPRGTEAFF
. TRBJ2-5 TRBV29-1 many TGCAGCGTTCAGAGGGACTTTGGGGAGACCCAGTACTTC CSVQRDFGETQYF
. TRBJ2-7 TRBV13 many TGTGCCGGCAGCCCTTACTACGGGGGATTC CAGSPYYGGF
. TRBJ1-5 TRBV24-1 . TGTGCCACCAGTGATAACGGGAAAAGCAATCAGCCCCAGCATTTT CATSDNGKSNQPQHF
TRBD1 TRBJ2-5 TRBV28 few TGTGCCAGCAGCCATGGAGGGACAGGCCAAGAGACCCAGTACTTC CASSHGGTGQETQYF
TRBD1 TRBJ1-2 TRBV29-1 few TGCAGCGGGGTGGACAGGAGTGACTATGGCTACACCTTC CSGVDRSDYGYTF
. TRBJ2-5 TRBV12-3/TRBV12-4 . TGTGCCAGCAGTCCCCTCGGGTGGGAGCGGGAAGAGACCCAGTACTTC CASSPLGWEREETQYF
. TRBJ1-1 TRBV7-2 . TGTGCCAGCAGCTTAGGTCTCAACAGGCAAACGAACACTGAAGCTTTCTTT CASSLGLNRQTNTEAFF
TRBD1 TRBJ1-2 TRBV5-5 many TGTGCCAGCAGCCCACCGGGACAGCACTATGGCTACACCTTC CASSPPGQHYGYTF
. TRBJ1-2 TRBV7-2 . TGTGCCAGCAGCTTAATCGCGGGCTATGGCTACACCTTC CASSLIAGYGYTF
. TRBJ2-7 TRBV6-4 . TGTGCCAGCACTGGACTGTGTTGTTCCTACGAGCAGTACTTC CASTGLCCSYEQYF
. TRBJ2-7 TRBV20-1 . TGCAGTGCTAGTGTCGGACGGCCCTACGAGCAGTACTTC CSASVGRPYEQYF
. TRBJ2-7 TRBV10-3 . TGTGCCATCAGTGACCCAGATGGCATCTACGAGCAGTACTTC CAISDPDGIYEQYF
TRBD1 TRBJ2-7 TRBV28 many TGTGCCAGCAGTCCTCCGGGACAGGCGTCCTACGAGCAGTACTTC CASSPPGQASYEQYF
. TRBJ2-7 TRBV5-1 . TGCGCCAGCAGCCCCTCGGGCCAAACCTACGAGCAGTACTTC CASSPSGQTYEQYF
. TRBJ2-7 TRBV2 . TGTGCCAGCAGTGCCCCAGGGACCCTCTACGAGCAGTACTTC CASSAPGTLYEQYF
. TRBJ2-5 TRBV4-1 . TGCGCCAGCAGCCAGGGGGACGCCTCTGACGGCTGGTACTTC CASSQGDASDGWYF
. TRBJ1-2 TRBV6-2/TRBV6-3 many TGTGCCAGCACCCTCCGGGATCTCTATGGCTACACCTTC CASTLRDLYGYTF
. TRBJ2-5 TRBV29-1 . TGCAGCGTTGCCAGGGGGGAGGCCGTAGAGACCCAGTACTTC CSVARGEAVETQYF
. TRBJ2-1 TRBV15 . TGTGCCACCTCCCCGACTTCCGAGCGGGCTGAGCAGTTCTTC CATSPTSERAEQFF
. TRBJ1-1 TRBV10-2 many TGCGCCAGCAGTGGTCGGCCTGAGGTGACTGAAGCTTTCTTT CASSGRPEVTEAFF
. TRBJ1-2 TRBV14 . TGTGCCGGCAGCACCAGAGATGGCTATGGCTACACCTTC CAGSTRDGYGYTF
TRBD1 TRBJ2-7 TRBV20-1 once TGCAGTGCTAGAGAAGGGGGCTCCTCCTACGAGCAGTACTTC CSAREGGSSYEQYF
TRBD1 TRBJ1-6 TRBV10-3 . TGTGCCATCAGTGCAGGGGGGAGACCAACGAGCTCCTATAATTCACCCCTCCACTTT CAISAGGRPTSSYNSPLHF
. TRBJ1-1 TRBV19 . TGTGCCAGTTCTCGGGCGGCGAGGGGTCGTGAAGCTTTCTTT CASSRAARGREAFF
TRBD1 TRBJ1-6 TRBV20-1 many TGCAGTGCTAGAGATGTTGCAGGGGGCCCCTCCAGCCACTTT CSARDVAGGPSSHF
TRBD1 TRBJ1-5 TRBV6-2/TRBV6-3 . TGTGCCAGCAGAGGACAGGGGAGGGTAAGCCAGCCCCAGCATTTT CASRGQGRVSQPQHF
. TRBJ1-1 TRBV29-1 many TGCAGCGCCTATATCCCTAACACTCAGAGTGAAGCTTTCTTT CSAYIPNTQSEAFF
. TRBJ1-1 TRBV14 . TGTGCCAGCAGCACCGGGAGTATGGCCGGGGACACTGAAGCTTTCTTT CASSTGSMAGDTEAFF
TRBD2 TRBJ2-7 TRBV20-1 few TGCAGTGCCATCCCGGGACTAGCGGGAGACAGCTCCTACGAGCAGTACTTC CSAIPGLAGDSSYEQYF
. TRBJ1-1 TRBV10-3 few TGTGCCATCAGGGGACTGCCCTTGAACACTGAAGCTTTCTTT CAIRGLPLNTEAFF
TRBD2 TRBJ2-3 TRBV20-1 . TGCAGTGCTAGAGCCCGGGGGGGGCCGGGGGATACGCAGTATTTT CSARARGGPGDTQYF
. TRBJ1-1 TRBV13 few TGTGCCAGCAGCTATCCCCCCCCTATCGGACCCGAAGCTTTCTTT CASSYPPPIGPEAFF
. TRBJ1-1 TRBV11-2 . TGTGCCAGCAGCTTAGTTAGGGCAGCGAACACTGAAGCTTTCTTT CASSLVRAANTEAFF
. TRBJ1-1 TRBV20-1 many TGCAGTGCTTTGGAGCAGGGATTGAACACTGAAGCTTTCTTT CSALEQGLNTEAFF
TRBD1 TRBJ1-5 TRBV10-3 few TGTGCCATCAGTGCCCAGATAACAGGGGCCAATCAGCCCCAGCATTTT CAISAQITGANQPQHF
. TRBJ1-5 TRBV7-2 many TGTGCCAGCAGCCGCCACTCTGGCAATCAGCCCCAGCATTTT CASSRHSGNQPQHF
. TRBJ2-7 TRBV19 . TGTGCCAGTAGTATAGGACAGCTAAGTGAGCAGTACTTC CASSIGQLSEQYF
TRBD2 TRBJ2-2 TRBV19 . TGTGCCAGCAGCTTGAATCAACTAGCGAGCCCCACCGGGGAGCTGCTTTTT CASSLNQLASPTGELLF
. TRBJ1-1 TRBV7-9 many TGTGCCAGCAGCCCTATGATAAACATGAACACTGAAGCTTTCTTT CASSPMINMNTEAFF
. TRBJ1-1 TRBV4-1 . TGCGCCAGCAGCCCAGAAGGGGGTTCGTGGTCTTTCTTT CASSPEGGSWSFF
. TRBJ2-5 TRBV19 . TGTGCCAGCAGCTCGGGGGAGAGGACACTCCGGGAAGAGACCCAGTACTTC CASSSGERTLREETQYF
. TRBJ1-4 TRBV29-1 many TGCAGCGTTCGTCATGGGAATGAAAAACTGTTTTTT CSVRHGNEKLFF
TRBD2 TRBJ2-5 TRBV4-1 . TGCGCCAGCAGCCAAGGGGGCGGGAGTAAGGAGACCCAGTACTTC CASSQGGGSKETQYF
. TRBJ2-6 TRBV7-9 . TGTGCCAGCAACCCCGGGAACGCTGGGGCCAACGTCCTGACTTTC CASNPGNAGANVLTF
. TRBJ2-5 TRBV6-5 . TGTGCCAGCAGTTACCGGTTAGGAGAGACCCAGTACTTC CASSYRLGETQYF
TRBD1 TRBJ1-1 TRBV20-1 . TGCAGTGCTAGAAGGGGACAGGGGCACACTGAAGCTTTCTTT CSARRGQGHTEAFF
. TRBJ2-5 TRBV20-1 . TGCAGTGCTAGCGCCGCGGTGGGTGAGCAGCCCCAGTACTTC CSASAAVGEQPQYF